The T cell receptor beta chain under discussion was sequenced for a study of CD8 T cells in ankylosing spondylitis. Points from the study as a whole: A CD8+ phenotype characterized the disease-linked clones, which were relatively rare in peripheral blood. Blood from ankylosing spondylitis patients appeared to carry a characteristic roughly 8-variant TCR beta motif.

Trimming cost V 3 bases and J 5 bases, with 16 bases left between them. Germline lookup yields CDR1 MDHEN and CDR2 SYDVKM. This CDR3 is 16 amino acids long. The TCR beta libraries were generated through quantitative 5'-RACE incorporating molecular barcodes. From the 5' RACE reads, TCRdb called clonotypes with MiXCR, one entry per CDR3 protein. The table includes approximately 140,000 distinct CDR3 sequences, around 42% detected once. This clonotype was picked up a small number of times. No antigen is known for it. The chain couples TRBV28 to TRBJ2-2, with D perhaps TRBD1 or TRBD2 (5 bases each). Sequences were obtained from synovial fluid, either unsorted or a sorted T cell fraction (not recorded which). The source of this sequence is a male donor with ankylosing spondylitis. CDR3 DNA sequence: TGTGCCAGCAGTTTCTTTCGGGGCGTAGGGACCGGGGAGCTGTTTTTT. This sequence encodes CASSFFRGVGTGELFF. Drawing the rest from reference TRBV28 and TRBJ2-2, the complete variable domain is DVKVTQSSRYLVKRTGEKVFLECVQDMDHENMFWYRQDPGLGLRLIYFSYDVKMKEKGDIPEGYSVSREKKERFSLILESASTNQTSMYLCASSFFRGVGTGELFFGEGSRLTVL.